This entry is about one T cell receptor beta chain. What antigen it recognizes has not been identified. Base qualities are not provided; no much larger clone lies one nucleotide away. These data originate in a study of a mutant IDH1 vaccine in newly diagnosed glioma (dated by TCRdb to 2020 to 2023). With respect to the entire study: Patients received eight vaccinations in weeks 1, 3, 5, 7, 11, 15, 19 and 23, corresponding to visits V03 through V10. Vaccination was initiated 4-6 weeks after radiotherapy alone, or concurrently with temozolomide cycles in the chemotherapy-containing groups. The roughly 34 treated patients were around 62% male and about 40% female, with a mean age of 40.4 years. Prior to enrollment, standard therapy consisting of radiotherapy alone, temozolomide alone, or radiochemotherapy with temozolomide had been administered to patients, with the combination being received by most patients. Peripheral blood was drawn at six visits: V03 (baseline), V05, V07, V10, V12 and V13. For exploratory analyses, longitudinal TCRB deep sequencing was carried out in about two dozen treated patients wherever samples were available.

The time point label corresponds to: week 5, during vaccination. Each vaccine dose was 300 ug of a 20-mer mutant IDH1 peptide in Montanide, given subcutaneously with topical imiquimod. The donors had newly diagnosed IDH1-mutant astrocytomas of WHO grade 3 or 4 that showed loss of nuclear ATRX. The samples were drawn from NOA16, a multicentre, single-arm, open-label phase I trial in Germany that tested a mutant IDH1 peptide vaccine in humans for the first time. Genomic DNA for TCRB sequencing was extracted from EDTA blood using the DNeasy Blood and Tissue Kit. What the research found in general, with its limitations: The authors noted that analyses of patient blood samples could not be reproduced because of sample limitations. Across multiple MHC alleles, vaccine-induced immune responses were seen in about 93% of patients. Selection of PBMC samples for TCRB deep sequencing was based on availability. Pseudoprogression appeared unrelated to alterations in the top peripheral T cell clonotypes detected by TCRB sequencing.

Library preparation used the immunoSEQ multiplex PCR assay. Rearranged TCR beta chain sequences were amplified with the hsTCRB Kit following the manufacturer's protocol. An Illumina MiSeq was used to sequence the TCRB libraries. The paper's data handling went like this. The proprietary platform of the kit vendor was used for demultiplexing, trimming and gene mapping. TCRdb stores this immuneACCESS table with in-frame sequences only. Part of the clones is absent; in the studies checked, under half of the shortfall reflects unresolved V genes, and no reason is known for the rest. V, J and clone size were drawn from that table, and D and trimming were deduced from the DNA. The sample data list around 78,000 clones, and roughly nine tenths of these were observed just once. More than 0.5% of the sample is taken by the ten largest. The source of this sequence is a woman between 50 and 59 years old with glioma. Specimen: PBMCs, collected from a glioma patient whose treatment included an IDH1 peptide vaccine.

The CDR3 corresponds to CASARGTNEKLFF. DNA sequence: TGTGCCAGCGCGCGGGGAACTAATGAAAAACTGTTTTTT. The chain is assembled from TRBV14 and TRBJ1-4; the D gene is not confidently resolved. According to the germline V gene, CDR1 reads SGHDN and CDR2 reads FVKESK. Reading from cysteine to phenylalanine, the CDR3 counts 13 amino acids. Just CDR3 DNA is preserved here, 39 bases in frame from base 1. At the junction V is shortened by 8 bases and J by 1 base, with 8 bases in between.